This T cell receptor beta chain was identified in a study of T cells after yellow fever vaccination. Study-wide background: Researchers used SMART-Seq v4 Ultra Low Input to prepare fractions that had low cell numbers. Overall study results and limits: By day 5 rather than day 15, the secondary response had peaked, though it was weaker. At 95% to 98% for CD4 and over 80% for CD8, most primary-vaccination clones showed up again after the booster.

This clonotype was seen repeatedly, ten times or more. Its antigen is undetermined. Trimming took off 1 base at V and 5 bases at J, with 13 bases between the two ends. The CDR3 spans 15 residues. The germline V gene encodes CDR1 KGHSH and CDR2 LQKENI. Template switching by 5'RACE produced TCR cDNA, adding a universal primer site and UMIs. TCRdb independently ran MiXCR on the 5' RACE reads; one entry per CDR3 protein. The data show about 30,000 distinct CDR3 sequences, with 3.5% to 5% seen just once and 40% to 55% held by the top ten. The material sequenced was CD8+ T cells sorted from PBMCs, taken 5 days after the yellow fever booster vaccination. The chain combines TRBV18 with TRBJ2-3; D uncertain. This clonotype was obtained from a young man who received the YFV17D yellow fever vaccine. The CDR3 DNA follows: TGTGCCAGCTCACCACGTGAGCGTGGTATAGATACGCAGTATTTT. As protein: CASSPRERGIDTQYF. Full variable domain (missing parts from reference TRBV18 and TRBJ2-3): NAGVMQNPRHLVRRRGQEARLRCSPMKGHSHVYWYRQLPEEGLKFMVYLQKENIIDESGMPKERFSAEFPKEGPSILRIQQVVRGDSAAYFCASSPRERGIDTQYFGPGTRLTVL.